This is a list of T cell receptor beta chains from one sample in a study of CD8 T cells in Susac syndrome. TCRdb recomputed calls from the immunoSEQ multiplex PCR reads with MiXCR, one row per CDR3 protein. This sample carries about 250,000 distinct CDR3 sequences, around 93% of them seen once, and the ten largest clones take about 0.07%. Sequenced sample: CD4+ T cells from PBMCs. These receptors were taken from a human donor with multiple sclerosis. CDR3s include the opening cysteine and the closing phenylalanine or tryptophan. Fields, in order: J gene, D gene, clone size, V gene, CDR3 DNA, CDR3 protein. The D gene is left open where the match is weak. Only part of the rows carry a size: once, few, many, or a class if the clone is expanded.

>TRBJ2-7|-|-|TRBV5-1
TGCGCCAGCAGCTTGGTTACAGGCTCCTACGAGCAGTACTTC
CASSLVTGSYEQYF
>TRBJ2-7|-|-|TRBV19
TGTGCCAGCAGCTCGGGGGCCTACGAGCAGTACTTC
CASSSGAYEQYF
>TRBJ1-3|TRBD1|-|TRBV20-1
TGCAGTGCTAGAGATCGAGGGACAGGTAGCACTCGGAGCACCATATATTTT
CSARDRGTGSTRSTIYF
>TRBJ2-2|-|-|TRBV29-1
TGCAGCGTTGAAGAAGGGGCGGCGAACACCGGGGAGCTGTTTTTT
CSVEEGAANTGELFF
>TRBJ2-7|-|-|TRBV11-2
TGTGCCAGCAGCTTAGATCCAGGGTCCTCATCCTACGAGCAGTACTTC
CASSLDPGSSSYEQYF
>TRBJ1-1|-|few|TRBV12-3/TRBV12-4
TGTGCCAGCAGTTTAGCAGGGACTCCGAACACTGAAGCTTTCTTT
CASSLAGTPNTEAFF
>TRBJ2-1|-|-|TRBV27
TGTGCCAGCAGTTTAGGATTCGACCGTATATCCTACAATGAGCAGTTCTTC
CASSLGFDRISYNEQFF
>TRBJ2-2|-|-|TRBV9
TGTGCCAGCAGCGTCCTGACAGAAACCGGGGAGCTGTTTTTT
CASSVLTETGELFF
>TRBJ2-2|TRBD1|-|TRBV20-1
TGCAGTGCTAGACCCCCCGGGACAGTGAACACCGGGGAGCTGTTTTTT
CSARPPGTVNTGELFF
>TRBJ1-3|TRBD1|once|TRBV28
TGTGCCAGCAGTTTATTTCAGGGGGAGTACACCATATATTTT
CASSLFQGEYTIYF
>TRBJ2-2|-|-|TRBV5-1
TGCGCCAGCAGCTTACAGACAGTTAACACCGGGGAGCTGTTTTTT
CASSLQTVNTGELFF
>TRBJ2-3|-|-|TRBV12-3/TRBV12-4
TGTGCCAGCACCCCGATGGGGGCAGATACGCAGTATTTT
CASTPMGADTQYF
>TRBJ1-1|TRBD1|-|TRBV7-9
TGTGCCAGCAGCGGTAGGACAGGGGGCGGCACTGAAGCTTTCTTT
CASSGRTGGGTEAFF
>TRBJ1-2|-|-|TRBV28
TGTGCCAGCAGTTCGGGACCGCACTATGGCTACACCTTC
CASSSGPHYGYTF
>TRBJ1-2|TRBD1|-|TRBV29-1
TGCAGCGTCCCGGGACAGGGGACCTATGGCTACACCTTC
CSVPGQGTYGYTF
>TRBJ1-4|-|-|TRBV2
TGTGCCAGCAGTGAAATGGTCACCGCGGGGGAAAAACTGTTTTTT
CASSEMVTAGEKLFF
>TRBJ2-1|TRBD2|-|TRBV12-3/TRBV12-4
TGTGCCAGCAGTTTATGGGGCGGGAGCTCCTACAATGAGCAGTTCTTC
CASSLWGGSSYNEQFF
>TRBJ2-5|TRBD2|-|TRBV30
TGTGCCTGGAGTGGGGAACTAGCGCGGGAGACCCAGTACTTC
CAWSGELARETQYF
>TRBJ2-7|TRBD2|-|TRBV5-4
TGTGCCAGCAGCCCCGATGGGACTACCTACGAGCAGTACTTC
CASSPDGTTYEQYF
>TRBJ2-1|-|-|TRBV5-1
TGCGCCAGCAGACTCGTGTCCTACAATGAGCAGTTCTTC
CASRLVSYNEQFF
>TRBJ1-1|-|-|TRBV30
TGTGCCTGGAGTCACAAGGGGGGGATGAACACTGAAGCTTTCTTT
CAWSHKGGMNTEAFF
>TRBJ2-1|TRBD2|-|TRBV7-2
TGTGCCAGCATGCCCTGGGGGACTACGTACAATGAGCAGTTCTTC
CASMPWGTTYNEQFF
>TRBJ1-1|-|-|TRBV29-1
TGCAGCGCCCGGGTTTCTACCCCGGTCACTGAAGCTTTCTTT
CSARVSTPVTEAFF
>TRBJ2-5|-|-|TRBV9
TGTGCCAGCAGCGCCGGGACTTACCAAGAGACCCAGTACTTC
CASSAGTYQETQYF
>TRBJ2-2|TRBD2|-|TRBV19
TGTGCCAGTAGTACGACTAGCGGGAACACCGGGGAGCTGTTTTTT
CASSTTSGNTGELFF
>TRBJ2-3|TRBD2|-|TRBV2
TGTGCCAGCAGTGACTCGGGACTAGCGGGACTCACAGATACGCAGTATTTT
CASSDSGLAGLTDTQYF
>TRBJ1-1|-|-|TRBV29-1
TGCAGCGTTGAAAAGGGGGGCGGGTCGGGCACTGAAGCTTTCTTT
CSVEKGGGSGTEAFF
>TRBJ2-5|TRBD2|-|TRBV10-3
TGTGCCACCAGTCCGGCTAGCGGACAAGAGACCCAGTACTTC
CATSPASGQETQYF
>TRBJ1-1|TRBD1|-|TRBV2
TGTGCCAGCAGCCCAGGGACAGGAGCCTGGAGCACTGAAGCTTTCTTT
CASSPGTGAWSTEAFF
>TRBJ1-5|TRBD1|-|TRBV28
TGTGCCAGCAGTTTATCGGGGACAGGGGATAGCAATCAGCCCCAGCATTTT
CASSLSGTGDSNQPQHF
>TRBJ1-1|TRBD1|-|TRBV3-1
TGTGCCAGCAGCCCCGGGACAGGGTATCGGACTGAAGCTTTCTTT
CASSPGTGYRTEAFF
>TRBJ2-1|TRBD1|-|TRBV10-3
TGTGCCATCAGTGAGGGACAGGGGATTGAGCAGTTCTTC
CAISEGQGIEQFF
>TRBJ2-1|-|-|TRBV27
TGTGCCAGCAGTATAACAGGGATAAGCGAGCAGTTCTTC
CASSITGISEQFF
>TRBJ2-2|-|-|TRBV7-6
TGTGCCAGCAGCTTAAAAATTCTTGGGAACACCGGGGAGCTGTTTTTT
CASSLKILGNTGELFF
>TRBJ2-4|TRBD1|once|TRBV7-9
TGTGCCAGCAGCTCCGCTGGACAGGGTTGGGCCAAAAACATTCAGTACTTC
CASSSAGQGWAKNIQYF
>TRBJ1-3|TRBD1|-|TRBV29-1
TGCAGCGCCCGGACAGGTGGAAACACCATATATTTT
CSARTGGNTIYF
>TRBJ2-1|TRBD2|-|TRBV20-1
TGCAGTCATGCGGGACTAGCGGACAATGAGCAGTTCTTC
CSHAGLADNEQFF